This T cell receptor beta chain is from a study of shared clonotypes between healthy human individuals. The method was immunoSEQ multiplex PCR; TCRdb's version includes in-frame clones alone and lacks a portion of them. The table has about 2.3 million clones, 93% seen once. Trimming took 1 base from V and 2 from J, leaving 11 bases between them. Per the germline V gene, CDR1 is MGHRA and CDR2 is YSYEKL. The CDR3 covers 15 residues. This chain joins TRBV4-1 and TRBJ1-2, with D possibly being TRBD1 (5 bases). This receptor was obtained from a man between 18 and 29 years old in good health. Some clones in this sample may be carry-over from other donors' samples. The sequenced sample consisted of naive CD4+ T cells from PBMCs. Described subset: CD45RA+ positively selected. The CDR3 sequence: CASSQVVGANYGYTF. The CDR3 bases are TGCGCCAGCAGCCAAGTGGTCGGGGCCAACTATGGCTACACCTTC.